The 14 T cell receptor beta chains below were found in one sample sequenced in a study of blood T cell repertoires in COVID-19. This table comes from immunoSEQ multiplex PCR, and its TCRdb copy is limited to in-frame clones, with some not included. Of approximately 290,000 clones listed, approximately 84% are singletons. The sample comprised peripheral blood. These receptors all stem from a person between 65 and 80 years old with COVID-19, enrolled during active disease.

In this sample, this clone turned up a few times. The chain couples TRBV27 to TRBJ1-6; a weak D match, TRBD1 (6 bases). V was trimmed by 3 bases and J by 2 bases, leaving 8 bases between them. This CDR3 spans 15 amino acids. Germline V gives CDR1 MNHEY, CDR2 SMNVEV (reference sequence). The CDR3 DNA reads as TGTGCCAGCAGTTTTGGACAGACCTATAATTCACCCCTCCACTTT. This codes for CASSFGQTYNSPLHF.

As concerns this clone: Sequence at one end of the junction differs from germline and may be a read error. The sample has other DNA sequences that encode this CDR3 too. The rearrangement links TRBV7-2 to TRBJ2-1; D is undetermined. Germline loops: CDR1 SGHTA, CDR2 FQGNSA. The CDR3 is 13 amino acids. The CDR3 DNA is TGTGCCAGCAGCACTAACTACGGCAATGAGCAATTCTTC. This encodes CASSTNYGNEQFF.

The chain links TRBV19 to TRBJ2-7; 8 bases map to TRBD2. V lost 4 bases and J lost 5; bases outside the gene matches: 1. The germline V gene encodes CDR1 LNHDA and CDR2 SQIVND (reference sequence). This CDR3 has 12 residues. CDR3 amino acids: CASSTGGDEQYF. The DNA of the CDR3 is TGTGCCAGTAGTACCGGGGGGGACGAGCAGTACTTC.

The chain combines TRBV19 with TRBJ1-1, with 9 bases identical to TRBD1. The CDR3 is made up of 14 amino acids. V dropped 10 bases and J dropped 8; count of bases not matched to a gene: 14. Looked up from germline, CDR1 is LNHDA and CDR2 is SQIVND (reference sequence). The CDR3: CATSPGQGSAEAFF. The CDR3 DNA reads TGTGCCACTTCACCGGGACAGGGATCGGCAGAAGCTTTCTTT.

J is TRBJ1-5 and V is TRBV16; D perhaps matches TRBD1 (5 bases). The CDR3 has 15 residues. Germline lookup yields CDR1 KGHSY and CDR2 FQNENV. V was shortened by 2 bases and J by 7 bases, with 15 bases between the two germline ends. The CDR3 DNA reads as TGTGCCAGCAGCCAAAGTGCCTGGGGGGTACAGCCCCAGCATTTT. Protein: CASSQSAWGVQPQHF.

The chain carries TRBV9 and TRBJ1-3; weak D call: TRBD1 (5 bases). Germline V lookup: CDR1 SGDLS, CDR2 YYNGEE. The V end was cut by 7 bases, the J end by 1 base, with 9 bases between. The CDR3 is 13 amino acids. The CDR3 nucleotides read TGTGCCAGCCAGGGATCATCTGGAAACACCATATATTTT. This codes for CASQGSSGNTIYF.

This CDR3 is CASSGTSGRARDTQYF. The CDR3, as DNA: TGTGCCAGCAGTGGGACTAGCGGGAGAGCTCGAGATACGCAGTATTTT. The chain has TRBV2 and TRBJ2-3; TRBD2 aligns across 13 bases. With V trimmed by 4 bases and J by 5 bases, 6 bases remained unmatched. Germline lookup yields CDR1 SNHLY and CDR2 FYNNEI. The CDR3 spans 16 residues.

The chain couples TRBV13 to TRBJ2-2; 10 nucleotides agree with TRBD2. The V segment lost 2 bases and the J segment 8 bases; nucleotides outside the gene matches: 5. This CDR3 region has 15 residues. Germline assignment: CDR1 PRHDT and CDR2 FYEKMQ (reference sequence). DNA for the CDR3: TGTGCCAGCAGCTTACTAGCGGGAGCGTCGGGGGAGCTGTTTTTT. Amino acids: CASSLLAGASGELFF.

This clone has a handful of counts. The CDR3 loop reads CASRSTSGWTIRVSQYF. DNA of the CDR3: TGTGCAAGTCGCTCGACTAGTGGGTGGACTATCAGAGTGTCCCAGTACTTC. The rearrangement links TRBV12-2 to TRBJ2-5; the table's D call of TRBD2 was not tested on the DNA. TRBV12-2 is flagged as a pseudogene. The CDR3 covers 17 residues.

The J gene is TRBJ2-2, the V gene TRBV9, with D hard to call. This CDR3 comprises 15 residues. CDR1 is SGDLS, CDR2 YYNGEE, per germline. Trimming removed 0 bases at V and 6 bases at J, with 12 bases between. The CDR3 bases are TGTGCCAGCAGCGTAGAGACCCGGCTAGCCGGGGAGCTGTTTTTT. This codes for CASSVETRLAGELFF. Supplemented by reference TRBV9 and TRBJ2-2, the full variable domain reads DSGVTQTPKHLITATGQRVTLRCSPRSGDLSVYWYQQSLDQGLQFLIQYYNGEERAKGNILERFSAQQFPDLHSELNLSSLELGDSALYFCASSVETRLAGELFFGEGSRLTVL.

The V and J genes are TRBV5-4 and TRBJ2-5, with 9 positions matching TRBD2. With V trimmed by 0 bases and J by 2 bases, 8 bases remained unmatched. Germline V gene data show CDR1 as SGHNT and CDR2 as YYREEE (reference sequence). The CDR3 totals 17 residues. CDR3 protein: CASSLAGRGGSQETQYF. The CDR3 DNA reads TGTGCCAGCAGCTTGGCGGGGCGGGGGGGCTCTCAAGAGACCCAGTACTTC.

The DNA of the CDR3 is TGTGCCAGTAGTATAGACAGGGTACAGCCCCAGCATTTT. Its protein product is CASSIDRVQPQHF. The chain couples TRBV19 to TRBJ1-5, with D possibly TRBD1 on 5 matching bases. V was pared by 0 bases and J by 7 bases, with 7 bases between. The germline CDR1 and CDR2 sequences are LNHDA and SQIVND (reference sequence). This CDR3 region has 13 residues.

A few counts support this clone. V usage is TRBV9 and J usage is TRBJ1-4; no clear D. V lost 0 bases to trimming and J lost 0 bases, with 6 bases between them. Germline values: CDR1 SGDLS, CDR2 YYNGEE. This CDR3 has 15 residues. In DNA form, the CDR3 reads TGTGCCAGCAGCGTAGATATAGCAACTAATGAAAAACTGTTTTTT. It yields the protein CASSVDIATNEKLFF.

The chain uses TRBV15 and TRBJ1-1, with TRBD1 matching over 8 bases. Germline values: CDR1 LNHNV, CDR2 YYDKDF (reference sequence). This CDR3 region has 15 residues. Losses at the gene ends were 5 bases for V and 11 bases for J; bases not matched to a gene: 16. The CDR3 region has the DNA TGTGCCACCAGCCAAGACGCAGGGGGCGCCCCGATGGCTTTCTTT. Amino acids: CATSQDAGGAPMAFF.